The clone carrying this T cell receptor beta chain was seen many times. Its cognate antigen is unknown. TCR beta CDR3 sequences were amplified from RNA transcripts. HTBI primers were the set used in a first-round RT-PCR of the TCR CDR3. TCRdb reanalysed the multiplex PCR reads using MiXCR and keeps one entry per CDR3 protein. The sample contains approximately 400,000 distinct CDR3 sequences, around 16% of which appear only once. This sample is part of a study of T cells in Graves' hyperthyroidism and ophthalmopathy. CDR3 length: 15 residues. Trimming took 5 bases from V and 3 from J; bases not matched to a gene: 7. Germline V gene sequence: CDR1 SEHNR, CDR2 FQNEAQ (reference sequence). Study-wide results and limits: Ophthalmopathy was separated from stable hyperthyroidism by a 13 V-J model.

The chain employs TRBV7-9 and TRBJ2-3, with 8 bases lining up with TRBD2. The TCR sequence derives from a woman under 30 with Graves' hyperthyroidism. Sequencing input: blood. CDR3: CASSPFGGRTDTQYF. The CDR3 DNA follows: TGTGCCAGCAGCCCCTTCGGCGGGAGGACAGATACGCAGTATTTT.